The clone carrying this TCR beta chain was observed a handful of times. What it binds is unknown. The CDR3 regions of TCR beta were amplified from RNA transcripts. Researchers ran a first-round RT-PCR on the TCR CDR3 using the HTBI primer set. Each CDR3 protein is one row after TCRdb ran MiXCR on the multiplex PCR reads. The sample contains around 350,000 distinct CDR3 sequences, just under 25% of which appear only once. Graves' hyperthyroidism was deemed stable given no ophthalmopathy progression within 18 months. Criteria for exclusion of patients were uncontrolled infection, other autoimmune disease, pregnancy or lactation. The sample originates from a study of T cells in Graves' hyperthyroidism and ophthalmopathy. Overall study findings and caveats: For ophthalmopathy, model prediction preceded onset by a median about six months. Most thyroid clonotypes that were expanded above 0.001 also turned up in blood.

Specimen: blood. The TCR sequence derives from a man aged 45-60 years with Graves' hyperthyroidism.

CDR3 sequence: CSDGAVVSSGKNEQFF. CDR3 DNA sequence: TGCAGCGACGGAGCGGTTGTATCTAGCGGCAAGAATGAGCAGTTCTTC. The chain has TRBV29-1 and TRBJ2-1; TRBD2 matches 7 bases. The J segment lost 7 bases and the V segment lost 7 bases, leaving 19 bases of the junction unmatched. The germline gives CDR1 SQVTM, CDR2 ANQGSEA. The CDR3 runs to 16 residues.